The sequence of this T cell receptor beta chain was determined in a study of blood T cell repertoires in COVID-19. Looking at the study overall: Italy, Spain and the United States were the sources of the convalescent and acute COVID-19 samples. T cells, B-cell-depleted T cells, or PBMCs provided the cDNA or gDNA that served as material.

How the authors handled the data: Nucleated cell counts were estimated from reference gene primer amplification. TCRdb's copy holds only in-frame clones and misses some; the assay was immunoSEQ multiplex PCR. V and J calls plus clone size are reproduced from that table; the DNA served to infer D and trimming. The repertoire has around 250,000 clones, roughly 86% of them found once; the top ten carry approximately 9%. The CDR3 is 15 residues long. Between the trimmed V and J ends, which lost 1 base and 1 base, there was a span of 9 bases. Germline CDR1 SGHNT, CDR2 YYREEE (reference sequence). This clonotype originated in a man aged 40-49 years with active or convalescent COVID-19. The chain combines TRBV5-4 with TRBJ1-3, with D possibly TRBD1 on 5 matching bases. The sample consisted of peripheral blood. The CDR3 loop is CASSLQGRSGNTIYF. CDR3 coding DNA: TGTGCCAGCAGCTTGCAGGGAAGGTCTGGAAACACCATATATTTT.